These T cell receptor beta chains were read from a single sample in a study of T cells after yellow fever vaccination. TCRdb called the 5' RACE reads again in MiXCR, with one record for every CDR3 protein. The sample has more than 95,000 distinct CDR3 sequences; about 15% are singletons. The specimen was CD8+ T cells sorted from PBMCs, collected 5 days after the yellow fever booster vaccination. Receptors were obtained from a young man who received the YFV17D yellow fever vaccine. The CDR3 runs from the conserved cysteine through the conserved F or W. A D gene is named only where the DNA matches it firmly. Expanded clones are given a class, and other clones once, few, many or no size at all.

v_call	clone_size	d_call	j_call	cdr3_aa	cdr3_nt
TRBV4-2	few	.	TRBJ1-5	CASSQDLGRGQPQHF	TGTGCCAGCAGCCAAGATTTGGGGAGGGGTCAGCCCCAGCATTTT
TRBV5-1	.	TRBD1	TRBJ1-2	CASSLGQGSAGYGYTF	TGCGCCAGCAGCTTGGGACAGGGGAGCGCGGGCTATGGCTACACCTTC
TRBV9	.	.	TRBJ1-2	CASSVLGYGYTF	TGTGCCAGCAGCGTATTGGGTTATGGCTACACCTTC
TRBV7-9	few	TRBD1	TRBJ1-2	CASSWRTGFGYTF	TGTGCCAGCAGCTGGAGGACAGGGTTTGGCTACACCTTC
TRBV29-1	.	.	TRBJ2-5	CSVPRAGETQYF	TGCAGCGTTCCACGGGCAGGGGAGACCCAGTACTTC
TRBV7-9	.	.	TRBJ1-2	CASSLGSSGAGGYTF	TGTGCCAGCAGCTTAGGATCCTCCGGGGCAGGGGGCTACACCTTC
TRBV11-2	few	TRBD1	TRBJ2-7	CASRIPGAGGTDEQYF	TGTGCCAGCAGGATCCCCGGGGCAGGGGGCACGGACGAGCAGTACTTC
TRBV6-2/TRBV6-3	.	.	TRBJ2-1	CASSYFADEQFF	TGTGCCAGCAGTTACTTCGCAGACGAGCAGTTCTTC
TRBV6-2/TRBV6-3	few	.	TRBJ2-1	CASRTGYNEQFF	TGTGCCAGCAGGACGGGGTACAATGAGCAGTTCTTC
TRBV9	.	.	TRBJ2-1	CASSPEGGGPEQFF	TGTGCCAGCAGCCCGGAGGGAGGGGGCCCTGAGCAGTTCTTC
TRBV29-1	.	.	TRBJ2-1	CSTTRTTYNEQFF	TGCAGCACAACTCGTACGACCTACAATGAGCAGTTCTTC
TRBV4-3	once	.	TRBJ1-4	CASGAGRSTNEKLFF	TGCGCCAGCGGCGCGGGACGTTCAACTAATGAAAAACTGTTTTTT
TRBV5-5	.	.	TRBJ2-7	CASSTGLVEQYF	TGTGCCAGCAGCACGGGACTCGTCGAGCAGTACTTC
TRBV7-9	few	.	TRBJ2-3	CASSYAPWGGTDTQYF	TGTGCCAGCAGCTATGCCCCCTGGGGAGGAACAGATACGCAGTATTTT
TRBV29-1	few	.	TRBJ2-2	CSVEDTDTGELFF	TGCAGCGTTGAGGACACCGACACCGGGGAGCTGTTTTTT
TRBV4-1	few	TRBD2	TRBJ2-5	CASSQDPAGGQETQYF	TGCGCCAGCAGCCAAGACCCGGCGGGGGGACAAGAGACCCAGTACTTC
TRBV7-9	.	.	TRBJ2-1	CASSLDSGISSYNEQFF	TGTGCCAGCAGCTTAGATAGCGGCATTAGCTCCTACAATGAGCAGTTCTTC
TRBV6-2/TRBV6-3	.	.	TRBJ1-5	CASSYSQRSNQPQHF	TGTGCCAGCAGTTACTCCCAGCGGAGCAATCAGCCCCAGCATTTT
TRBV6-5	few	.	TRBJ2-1	CASSYSFRGEQFF	TGTGCCAGCAGTTACTCGTTCAGGGGAGAGCAGTTCTTC
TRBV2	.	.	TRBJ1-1	CASSEADQGPAWNTEAFF	TGTGCCAGCAGTGAAGCTGACCAGGGGCCAGCATGGAACACTGAAGCTTTCTTT
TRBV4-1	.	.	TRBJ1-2	CASSQDQGGMNYGYTF	TGCGCCAGCAGCCAAGATCAAGGCGGAATGAACTATGGCTACACCTTC
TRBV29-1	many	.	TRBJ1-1	CSVARNTEAFF	TGCAGCGTTGCAAGGAACACTGAAGCTTTCTTT
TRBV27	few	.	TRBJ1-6	CASSLYLVGSPLHF	TGTGCCAGCAGTTTATATTTGGTCGGGTCACCCCTCCACTTT
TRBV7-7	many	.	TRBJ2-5	CASSPTSTGETQYF	TGTGCCAGCAGCCCTACTAGCACTGGAGAGACCCAGTACTTC
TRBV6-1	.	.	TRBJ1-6	CASKGKGGFRNSPLHF	TGTGCCAGTAAGGGGAAGGGAGGGTTCCGAAATTCACCCCTCCACTTT
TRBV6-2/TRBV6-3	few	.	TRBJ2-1	CASSWGPLPNEQFF	TGTGCCAGCAGTTGGGGACCGCTTCCCAATGAGCAGTTCTTC
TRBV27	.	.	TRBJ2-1	CASSPRTLGNEQFF	TGTGCCAGCAGCCCCCGGACTCTAGGTAATGAGCAGTTCTTC
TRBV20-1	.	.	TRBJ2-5	CSARSSQRSTQYF	TGCAGTGCTAGATCGAGCCAGCGGTCGACCCAGTACTTC
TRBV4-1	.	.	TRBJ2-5	CASSLQTGAPRETQYF	TGCGCCAGCAGCCTACAGACCGGGGCACCCAGAGAGACCCAGTACTTC
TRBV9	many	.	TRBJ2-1	CASSPSTSNEQFF	TGTGCCAGCAGCCCGTCAACTTCCAATGAGCAGTTCTTC
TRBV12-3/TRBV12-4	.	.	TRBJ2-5	CASSLAARVRIQETQYF	TGTGCCAGCAGTTTAGCGGCCAGGGTTCGAATCCAAGAGACCCAGTACTTC
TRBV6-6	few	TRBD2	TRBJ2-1	CASSLGGGGNEQFF	TGTGCCAGCAGTTTAGGCGGGGGGGGTAATGAGCAGTTCTTC
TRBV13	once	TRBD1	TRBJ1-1	CASSDEGQEPEAFF	TGTGCCAGCAGCGACGAGGGACAGGAGCCTGAAGCTTTCTTT
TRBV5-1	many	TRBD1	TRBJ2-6	CASSLSQGVLSGANVLTF	TGCGCCAGCAGCTTGTCTCAGGGGGTCCTCTCTGGGGCCAACGTCCTGACTTTC
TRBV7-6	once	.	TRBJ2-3	CASSLTGYPDTQYF	TGTGCCAGCAGCTTGACAGGCTATCCAGATACGCAGTATTTT
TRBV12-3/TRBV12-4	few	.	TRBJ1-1	CASSLLRGEDRMNTEAFF	TGTGCCAGCAGTTTACTCCGGGGAGAAGATCGGATGAACACTGAAGCTTTCTTT
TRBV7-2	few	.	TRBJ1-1	CASSADTDQPFF	TGTGCCAGCAGCGCGGACACGGATCAACCTTTCTTT
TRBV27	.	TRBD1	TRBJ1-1	CASSPQGIITEAFF	TGTGCCAGCAGTCCACAGGGGATCATAACTGAAGCTTTCTTT
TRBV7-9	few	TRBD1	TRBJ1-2	CASSRPGQIYGYTF	TGTGCCAGCAGCCGCCCGGGACAGATCTATGGCTACACCTTC
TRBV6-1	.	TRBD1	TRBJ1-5	CASSEPRQGSQPQHF	TGTGCCAGCAGTGAACCCAGACAGGGTAGTCAGCCCCAGCATTTT
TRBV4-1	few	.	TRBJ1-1	CASSQSGDTEAFF	TGCGCCAGCAGCCAGTCGGGGGACACTGAAGCTTTCTTT
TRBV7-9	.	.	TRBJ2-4	CASSPVKNIQYF	TGTGCCAGCAGCCCCGTCAAAAACATTCAGTACTTC
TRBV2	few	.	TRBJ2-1	CASSQVQGTYNEQFF	TGTGCCAGCAGTCAGGTTCAGGGTACCTACAATGAGCAGTTCTTC
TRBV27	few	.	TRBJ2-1	CASREWGNEQFF	TGTGCCAGCAGGGAATGGGGGAATGAGCAGTTCTTC
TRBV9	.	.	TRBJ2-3	CASSLSHLQDTQYF	TGTGCCAGCAGCCTTAGCCACCTCCAGGATACGCAGTATTTT
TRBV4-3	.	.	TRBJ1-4	CASSQGGTATNEKLFF	TGCGCCAGCAGCCAGGGGGGTACGGCAACTAATGAAAAACTGTTTTTT
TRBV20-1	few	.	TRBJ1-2	CSAQDHSGYGYTF	TGCAGTGCGCAGGATCATTCTGGCTATGGCTACACCTTC
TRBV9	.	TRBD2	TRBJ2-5	CASNLAGGPETQYF	TGTGCCAGCAATCTAGCGGGGGGCCCGGAGACCCAGTACTTC
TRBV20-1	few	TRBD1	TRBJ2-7	CSARDTSGTATYEQYF	TGCAGTGCTAGAGATACCTCAGGGACAGCAACCTACGAGCAGTACTTC
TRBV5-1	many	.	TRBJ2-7	CASSPDRLYEQYF	TGCGCCAGCAGCCCCGACAGACTCTACGAGCAGTACTTC
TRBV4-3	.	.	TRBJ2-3	CASSQVRFQGTDTQYF	TGCGCCAGCAGCCAAGTTAGATTCCAGGGCACAGATACGCAGTATTTT
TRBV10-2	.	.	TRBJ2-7	CASSEWDYEQYF	TGCGCCAGCAGTGAGTGGGACTACGAGCAGTACTTC
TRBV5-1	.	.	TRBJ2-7	CASSLGQQYEQYF	TGCGCCAGCAGCTTGGGACAACAATACGAGCAGTACTTC
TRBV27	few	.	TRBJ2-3	CASSSERARTDTQYF	TGTGCCAGCAGTTCAGAGCGGGCTCGCACAGATACGCAGTATTTT
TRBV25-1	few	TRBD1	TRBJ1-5	CASRGTGGQPQHF	TGTGCCAGCAGGGGGACAGGCGGTCAGCCCCAGCATTTT
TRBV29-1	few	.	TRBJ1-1	CSVEDSQTEAFF	TGCAGCGTTGAGGACTCACAAACTGAAGCTTTCTTT